This is a list of T cell receptor beta chains from one sample in a study of blood T cell repertoires in COVID-19. Assay used: immunoSEQ multiplex PCR; TCRdb lists only in-frame clones, some missing. The table records roughly 76,000 clones, approximately 90% of them present only once. The specimen sequenced was peripheral blood. These receptors were obtained from a man aged 25 to 45 with acute or convalescent COVID-19. CDR3s include the opening cysteine and the closing phenylalanine or tryptophan. The D gene is left open where the match is weak.

cdr3_length,v_call,j_call,d_call,cdr3_aa
12,TRBV5-6,TRBJ2-5,NA,CASHSEGGTQYF
11,TRBV10-3,TRBJ2-3,NA,CAYGSSGTQYF
18,TRBV2,TRBJ2-1,TRBD2,CASSEAGLAGAKYNEQFF
13,TRBV4-2,TRBJ2-2,NA,CASSQDLERELFF
11,TRBV28,TRBJ2-1,NA,CASSTYNEQFF
15,TRBV4-1,TRBJ2-1,NA,CASSPSDISNNEQFF
14,TRBV7-8,TRBJ2-5,TRBD2,CASSRTGTIETQYF
15,TRBV5-1,TRBJ2-7,TRBD1,CASSWTSGGMGEQYF
14,TRBV30,TRBJ1-3,NA,CAWSLSRGGNTIYF
14,TRBV30,TRBJ2-7,NA,CAWSNPGHPWEQYF
13,TRBV23-1,TRBJ1-6,NA,CASSPGWNSPLHF
14,TRBV2,TRBJ1-4,NA,CASLDFATNEKLFF
13,TRBV27,TRBJ2-1,NA,CASSTSRSNEQFF
17,TRBV4-3,TRBJ2-3,TRBD2,CASSRGATSGRADTQYF
13,TRBV6-5,TRBJ1-6,NA,CASSYPLGLPLHF
14,TRBV14,TRBJ2-1,TRBD2,CASRTSGNYNEQFF
13,TRBV6-1,TRBJ2-4,NA,CASSEPPGNIQYF
16,TRBV6-5,TRBJ2-7,TRBD1,CASSYFGGTDGDEQYF
14,TRBV23-1,TRBJ1-4,TRBD1,CANLEGTGVEKLFF
14,TRBV5-5,TRBJ2-7,TRBD2,CASSLRLAFYEQYF
15,TRBV6-2/TRBV6-3,TRBJ1-4,NA,CASSSPSGTNEKLFF
15,TRBV28,TRBJ1-2,TRBD1,CASRRGTGILFGYTF
16,TRBV4-1,TRBJ2-1,TRBD2,CASSSPSGSIYNEQFF
14,TRBV6-1,TRBJ1-2,NA,CASSDGGSSGGYTF
15,TRBV3-1/TRBV3-2,TRBJ2-5,TRBD2,CASSLPLGTKETQYF
14,TRBV30,TRBJ2-7,NA,CAWSVPGNYYEQYF
14,TRBV6-5,TRBJ2-7,TRBD1,CASRRDRVPYEQYF
17,TRBV7-2,TRBJ1-2,NA,CASNHLGGVWSNYGYTF
16,TRBV23-1,TRBJ2-1,TRBD2,CASSQLERGPGDEQFF
16,TRBV5-1,TRBJ1-2,TRBD1,CASSLGQGALNYGYTF
17,TRBV7-9,TRBJ2-1,TRBD2,CASSDLLITGRANEQFF
14,TRBV5-5,TRBJ1-1,NA,CASSLLFMNTEAFF
16,TRBV19,TRBJ2-7,NA,CASSGIQTGRPYEQYF
14,TRBV28,TRBJ2-3,NA,CASSSGEGTDTQYF
14,TRBV6-5,TRBJ1-1,NA,CASSYSQLNTEAFF
16,TRBV28,TRBJ1-2,NA,CASSSIVGGRGYGYTF
14,TRBV27,TRBJ2-7,NA,CASSRADPPYEQYF
15,TRBV29-1,TRBJ1-4,TRBD1,CSVVTGIHESAKLFF
18,TRBV19,TRBJ1-4,NA,CASQADTPPNLVGEKLFF
12,TRBV15,TRBJ2-7,NA,CATSRGGPVQYF
16,TRBV28,TRBJ1-3,NA,CASSWSRGGSGNTIYF
16,TRBV4-3,TRBJ2-7,TRBD2,CASSQDVSGNSYEQYF
19,TRBV9,TRBJ2-1,TRBD2,CASSPTGTSGRSSYNEQFF
17,TRBV5-1,TRBJ2-3,NA,CASSLGFYPTSTDTQYF
13,TRBV28,TRBJ1-1,TRBD1,CASSLLGQAEAFF
15,TRBV6-4,TRBJ2-2,NA,CASSDSGLNTGELFF
13,TRBV10-3,TRBJ1-5,TRBD1,CAISGTGDQPQHF
17,TRBV5-5,TRBJ2-1,TRBD2,CASSLASGSPSYNEQFF
14,TRBV14,TRBJ1-1,NA,CASSPHGARAEAFF
13,TRBV3-1/TRBV3-2,TRBJ1-4,NA,CASSQVTARKLFF
15,TRBV18,TRBJ2-2,TRBD2,CASSPEREIAGELFF